A single sample gave rise to the 9 T cell receptor beta chains below, sequenced in a study of radiation and T cells in renal cell carcinoma. The data were produced by immunoSEQ multiplex PCR, yet TCRdb's version contains in-frame clones alone and is incomplete. The sample lists roughly 150,000 clones; 88% were seen once. Specified time point: baseline pretreatment blood. The treatment is: 15 Gy SBRT to primary tumor, nephrectomy 4 weeks later. The sample consisted of blood, taken from a patient whose treatment included radiotherapy and nephrectomy. These receptors originate from a woman aged 70 to 79 with renal cell carcinoma.

This rearrangement joins TRBV5-1 to TRBJ2-5; 7 positions match TRBD2. Germline V gene sequence: CDR1 SGHRS, CDR2 YFSETQ. This CDR3 has 13 amino acids. The junction had 8 bases not matched to a gene; V was cut back by 7 bases and J by 5 bases. This chain's CDR3 is CASGLGEGETQYF. The CDR3 DNA reads as TGCGCCAGCGGATTAGGGGAGGGGGAGACCCAGTACTTC.

The rearrangement links TRBV5-5 to TRBJ2-2, with D unresolved. Germline V gene lookup returns CDR1 SGHKS and CDR2 YYEKEE (reference sequence). The CDR3 runs 13 residues. With 2 bases removed from V and 6 bases from J, the gap between germline ends came to 8 bases. The CDR3: CASSFVLAGELFF. The CDR3 bases are TGTGCCAGCAGCTTCGTTTTGGCCGGGGAGCTGTTTTTT.

V usage is TRBV9 and J usage is TRBJ2-2; D gene uncertain. Trimming removed 0 bases at V and 6 bases at J, with 12 bases between. Germline loops: CDR1 SGDLS, CDR2 YYNGEE. The CDR3 has 15 amino acids. CDR3 amino acids: CASSVDGRAAGELFF. CDR3 bases: TGTGCCAGCAGCGTAGATGGCCGCGCCGCCGGGGAGCTGTTTTTT.

The chain recombines TRBV6-1 with TRBJ2-3, with TRBD2 matching 11 bases. Germline V gives CDR1 MNHNS, CDR2 SASEGT. The J segment lost 0 bases and the V segment lost 4 bases, leaving 3 bases of the junction unmatched. This CDR3 contains 16 residues. This CDR3 reads CASSGLAGTSTDTQYF. CDR3 coding DNA: TGTGCCAGCAGTGGACTAGCGGGGACTAGCACAGATACGCAGTATTTT.

The chain employs TRBV11-3 and TRBJ1-2, with D perhaps matching TRBD1 (6 bases). Germline assignment: CDR1 SGHNT and CDR2 YENEEA. The CDR3 sequence is 17 residues long. Trimming took off 0 bases at V and 1 base at J, with 15 bases between the two ends. This CDR3 reads CASSLDINGGSNYGYTF. As DNA, the CDR3 is TGTGCCAGCAGCTTAGATATCAACGGGGGCAGTAACTATGGCTACACCTTC.

J is TRBJ1-1 and V is TRBV9; D gene uncertain. The CDR3 extends over 15 amino acids. With 4 bases removed from V and 2 bases from J, the gap between germline ends came to 15 bases. CDR1 and CDR2 (germline): SGDLS, YYNGEE. CDR3 amino acids: CASSNLPPVNTEAFF. The CDR3 DNA reads as TGTGCCAGCAGCAACCTACCCCCGGTTAACACTGAAGCTTTCTTT.

The V and J genes are TRBV11-2 and TRBJ2-7; TRBD1 might be the D (6 bases). The CDR3 is made up of 15 amino acids. Germline CDR1 SGHAT, CDR2 FQNNGV. V lost 4 bases and J lost 6, with 19 bases in between. DNA of the CDR3: TGTGCCAGCAGCTGGGACCGGGACACCGGCCTCGAGCAGTACTTC. Translated, it gives CASSWDRDTGLEQYF.

The chain has TRBV5-1 and TRBJ2-1; 12 bases are shared with TRBD2. CDR3 length: 17 amino acids. Germline V gives CDR1 SGHRS, CDR2 YFSETQ. Germline trimming cut 7 bases from V and 7 bases from J; bases unmatched to any gene: 15. The CDR3 spells CASSRKASGGVGNEQFF. CDR3 sequence (DNA): TGCGCCAGCTCACGTAAGGCTAGCGGGGGGGTAGGTAATGAGCAGTTCTTC.

The chain is built from TRBV19 and TRBJ2-6, with 9 nucleotides matching TRBD1. V was clipped by 7 bases and J by 1 base; unmatched bases: 2. Looked up from germline, CDR1 is LNHDA and CDR2 is SQIVND (reference sequence). The CDR3 runs to 15 residues. The CDR3 region is CASNRGLSGANVLTF. The CDR3 nucleotides read TGTGCCAGTAACAGGGGGCTATCTGGGGCCAACGTCCTGACTTTC.